This TCR beta chain is from a study of early T cells in non-severe SARS-CoV-2 infection. Across the study: Chains were not paired, and sequencing was done on bulk RNA from unsorted whole blood. General study points: Anti-spike CD8 responses were favored in VDJdb matching, and private and CD4 specificities were missed.

This clonotype was recorded a few times. The target antigen is unknown. Each CDR3 protein gets one entry after TCRdb re-called the 5' RACE reads with MiXCR. The data contain about 64,000 distinct CDR3 sequences, 10% to 12% of them singletons. The CDR3 sequence is 11 residues long. CDR1 MGHDK and CDR2 SYGVNS come from the germline V gene. With 6 bases removed from V and 3 bases from J, the gap between germline ends came to 5 bases. This sequence originates from an adult who was a healthcare worker with PCR-confirmed SARS-CoV-2 infection or an uninfected control (not recorded which). The chain combines TRBV25-1 with TRBJ2-5; D ambiguous. The sequenced sample was whole blood, obtained at baseline. This CDR3 reads CASRLEETQYF. As DNA, the CDR3 is TGTGCCAGCAGGCTGGAAGAGACCCAGTACTTC.